This T cell receptor (beta chain) was documented in a study of metastatic and nonmetastatic thyroid tumors. At the level of the study: The comparison covered peripheral blood and tumor or nodule tissue in malignant and benign thyroid patients. Broader study findings: Malignant thyroid tumors reportedly had TCR beta diversity that was significantly higher than in benign nodules, in blood and tumor.

All patients were untreated before thyroid surgery. The CDR3 is made up of 15 amino acids. Germline assignment: CDR1 SGHTA and CDR2 FQGNSA. V was trimmed by 1 base and J by 9 bases, leaving 13 bases between them. On this clone itself: As yet, its antigen is unknown.

As processed by the authors: Differences in CDR3 between clinicopathological groups were drawn on to build a classifier intended to discriminate distant-metastatic papillary thyroid cancer patients. With MiXCR, TCRdb reprocessed the PCR reads. Clone size and V and J calls follow TCRdb, not the original study. Of some 36,000 clones in the sample, roughly a sixth were seen once. Sequencing input: blood. This TCR was recovered from a male donor with papillary thyroid cancer or a benign thyroid nodule (not recorded which). Some clones in this sample may be carry-over from other donors' samples. V gene TRBV7-2 combines with J gene TRBJ1-6; D might be TRBD1 (5 bases). This chain's CDR3 is CASSLGEGYRSPLHF. The CDR3 DNA is TGTGCCAGCAGCTTAGGTGAGGGGTATCGTTCACCCCTCCACTTT.